This T cell receptor beta chain emerged from a study of T cell changes during pregnancy in multiple sclerosis. Only in-frame clones appear in the TCRdb table, and some are missing; sequencing was by immunoSEQ multiplex PCR. In the table there are over 50,000 clones, more than 75% of which are singletons. The material sequenced was peripheral blood, taken in the third trimester of pregnancy. The source of this sequence is a female donor in good health, enrolled as a control in a pregnancy study.

CDR3 in amino acids: CASNVQVLRFEAFF. The CDR3 coding sequence is TGTGCCAGCAATGTACAGGTTTTGAGGTTCGAAGCTTTCTTT. This chain connects TRBV28 to TRBJ1-1; tentatively, D is TRBD1 (5 bases). The CDR3 covers 14 residues. In germline, CDR1 is MDHEN, CDR2 SYDVKM. Between the trimmed V and J ends, which lost 7 bases and 8 bases, there was a span of 20 bases.